This T cell receptor (beta chain) was documented in a study of T cell changes during pregnancy in multiple sclerosis. Sequenced by immunoSEQ multiplex PCR; TCRdb stores in-frame clones only, minus some. The sample has around 62,000 clones; 80% to 90% are singletons. Per germline, CDR1 SGDLS and CDR2 YYNGEE. The CDR3 consists of 15 residues. Trimming removed 3 bases from V and 5 bases from J; junction bases left unmatched: 4. The TCR comes from a female donor with multiple sclerosis, enrolled in a pregnancy study. Sequenced here: peripheral blood, sampled in the first trimester of pregnancy. The chain couples TRBV9 to TRBJ2-1, with 11 bases lining up with TRBD2. The CDR3, as DNA: TGTGCCAGCAGCGAGACTAGCGGGACCCACAATGAGCAGTTCTTC. It yields the protein CASSETSGTHNEQFF.